This is a list of T cell receptor beta chains from one sample in a study of cytomegalovirus exposure and HLA in healthy donors. Measured with immunoSEQ multiplex PCR; TCRdb has only the in-frame clones, and not every one. The profile shows about 160,000 clones, around 80% of them singletons. Sequences were obtained from PBMCs. These receptors were obtained from a man aged 40-55 years in good health and CMV-seronegative. The CDR3 runs from the conserved cysteine through the conserved F or W. Each record gives: CDR3 DNA, CDR3 protein, V gene, clone size, J gene, D gene. The D gene is left open where the match is weak. Rows may omit the clone size; those that give it use once, few, many or a size class.

DNA: TGTGCCAGCAGCTCGGGAAGAACTAATGAAAAACTGTTTTTT; CDR3: CASSSGRTNEKLFF; V: TRBV5-8; size: -; J: TRBJ1-4; D: -
DNA: TGTGCCAGCAGCAATGGCGGGGGGGACTACGAGCAGTACTTC; CDR3: CASSNGGGDYEQYF; V: TRBV11-2; size: -; J: TRBJ2-7; D: TRBD2
DNA: TGCGCCAGCAGCCAAGAGGGACTAGCGGGAGACGAGCAGTACTTC; CDR3: CASSQEGLAGDEQYF; V: TRBV4-3; size: -; J: TRBJ2-7; D: TRBD2
DNA: TGTGCCAGCAGCTTAGGGACGGGGAGCGGGAGTGTGACAGATACGCAGTATTTT; CDR3: CASSLGTGSGSVTDTQYF; V: TRBV7-2; size: -; J: TRBJ2-3; D: TRBD2
DNA: TGTGCCAGCAAGCTTAGCGGGAGCTTCCAGTCCTACAATGAGCAGTTCTTC; CDR3: CASKLSGSFQSYNEQFF; V: TRBV2; size: few; J: TRBJ2-1; D: TRBD2
DNA: TGCGCCAGCAGCTTTAGCGGGAGTGGCACAGATACGCAGTATTTT; CDR3: CASSFSGSGTDTQYF; V: TRBV5-1; size: -; J: TRBJ2-3; D: TRBD2
DNA: TGTGCCAGCAGTCCCCCGGACTACCTGGCCTACGAGCAGTACTTC; CDR3: CASSPPDYLAYEQYF; V: TRBV28; size: -; J: TRBJ2-7; D: -
DNA: TGCAGTGCTAGCTCTAATGAAAAACTGTTTTTT; CDR3: CSASSNEKLFF; V: TRBV20-1; size: -; J: TRBJ1-4; D: -
DNA: TGCAGCGTACTAGCGGGAAGCTCCTACAATGAGCAGTTCTTC; CDR3: CSVLAGSSYNEQFF; V: TRBV29-1; size: -; J: TRBJ2-1; D: TRBD2
DNA: TGTGCCAGCAGCCAAGGAGGGACTAGCGGGGGGAACACCGGGGAGCTGTTTTTT; CDR3: CASSQGGTSGGNTGELFF; V: TRBV4-2; size: few; J: TRBJ2-2; D: TRBD2
DNA: TGCAGCGCCGAGGGACAGGGGGAATATACGCAGTATTTT; CDR3: CSAEGQGEYTQYF; V: TRBV29-1; size: -; J: TRBJ2-3; D: TRBD1
DNA: TGCAGCGCGGGCGGGAGGGCCAGCCTAAACAATGAGCAGTTCTTC; CDR3: CSAGGRASLNNEQFF; V: TRBV29-1; size: few; J: TRBJ2-1; D: TRBD2
DNA: TGTGCCAGCAGTGGACTAGCGGGTAGCACAGATACGCAGTATTTT; CDR3: CASSGLAGSTDTQYF; V: TRBV6-4; size: -; J: TRBJ2-3; D: TRBD2
DNA: TGTGCCAGCAGGGGTGCGGGAGGTGAGACCCAGTACTTC; CDR3: CASRGAGGETQYF; V: TRBV28; size: few; J: TRBJ2-5; D: TRBD2
DNA: TGCGCCAGCAGCCCAAATGGGGGCGCGAACTATGGCTACACCTTC; CDR3: CASSPNGGANYGYTF; V: TRBV5-1; size: -; J: TRBJ1-2; D: -
DNA: TGTGCCTCCCAGGGGGGCTACGAGCAGTACTTC; CDR3: CASQGGYEQYF; V: TRBV28; size: -; J: TRBJ2-7; D: -
DNA: TGCGCCAGCAGCTTGGCTCCGAGTGAGCCCCAGCATTTT; CDR3: CASSLAPSEPQHF; V: TRBV5-1; size: few; J: TRBJ1-5; D: -
DNA: TGTGCCATCGGGATAGATAGAGCGGGGACGACCGGGGAGCTGTTTTTT; CDR3: CAIGIDRAGTTGELFF; V: TRBV10-3; size: -; J: TRBJ2-2; D: TRBD2
DNA: TGTGCCAGCAGCTTGGCACAAGCCAAAAACATTCAGTACTTC; CDR3: CASSLAQAKNIQYF; V: TRBV5-6; size: once; J: TRBJ2-4; D: -
DNA: TGTGCCAGTGGACTCTCAGGGGATCAGCCCCAGCATTTT; CDR3: CASGLSGDQPQHF; V: TRBV19; size: -; J: TRBJ1-5; D: -
DNA: TGTGCCAGCACCCGCCCGACAGGGGGCAATCAGCCCCAGCATTTT; CDR3: CASTRPTGGNQPQHF; V: TRBV28; size: -; J: TRBJ1-5; D: TRBD1
DNA: TGTGCCAGTAGTAAACAGGGTCAGGGGCAGTACTTC; CDR3: CASSKQGQGQYF; V: TRBV19; size: few; J: TRBJ2-7; D: -
DNA: TGTGCCAGTAGCCAAAATCCGGGACACCTCTCTGGAAACACCATATATTTT; CDR3: CASSQNPGHLSGNTIYF; V: TRBV19; size: -; J: TRBJ1-3; D: -
DNA: TGTGCCAGCAGTTATACGGGGGGGGACACTGAAGCTTTCTTT; CDR3: CASSYTGGDTEAFF; V: TRBV6-6; size: -; J: TRBJ1-1; D: -
DNA: TGTGCCAGCAGCCAAGGGGCTAGCGGGATTGAAGAGACCCAGTACTTC; CDR3: CASSQGASGIEETQYF; V: TRBV4-2; size: -; J: TRBJ2-5; D: TRBD2
DNA: TGCGCCAGCAGCTGGAGAGGAGGGTCCGGGAACACCGGGGAGCTGTTTTTT; CDR3: CASSWRGGSGNTGELFF; V: TRBV5-1; size: few; J: TRBJ2-2; D: -
DNA: TGTGCCAGCAGCCAACCCTTAGGACAGGGGCTCCAAGCTTTCTTT; CDR3: CASSQPLGQGLQAFF; V: TRBV4-2; size: few; J: TRBJ1-1; D: TRBD1
DNA: TGTGCCAGCAGCGGGACAGGGAAGGGGTTTTACGAGCAGTACTTC; CDR3: CASSGTGKGFYEQYF; V: TRBV6-1; size: -; J: TRBJ2-7; D: TRBD1
DNA: TGCGCCAGCAGCCAAGGACCTGACATAGTGACCATATATTTT; CDR3: CASSQGPDIVTIYF; V: TRBV4-1; size: -; J: TRBJ1-3; D: -
DNA: TGTGCCAGCACCCTGCGAGCGGGAGGATTGGGAGATACGCAGTATTTT; CDR3: CASTLRAGGLGDTQYF; V: TRBV11-2; size: -; J: TRBJ2-3; D: TRBD2
DNA: TGTGCCAGTAGTAAATACAAGAACTATGGCTACACCTTC; CDR3: CASSKYKNYGYTF; V: TRBV19; size: -; J: TRBJ1-2; D: -
DNA: TGTGCTAGCAGCTTAGGCGGGAGGGCTAATGAGCAGTTCTTC; CDR3: CASSLGGRANEQFF; V: TRBV7-7; size: -; J: TRBJ2-1; D: TRBD2
DNA: TGTGCCAGCAGTGCTACAGTGAACACTGAAGCTTTCTTT; CDR3: CASSATVNTEAFF; V: TRBV6-1; size: -; J: TRBJ1-1; D: -
DNA: TGTGCCACCAGCGCTATCCTCTCCAGGGGCAATGAGCAGTTCTTC; CDR3: CATSAILSRGNEQFF; V: TRBV15; size: -; J: TRBJ2-1; D: -
DNA: TGTGCCAGCAGTTTCACCGGGACTGGAAGTGCCTACGAGCAGTACTTC; CDR3: CASSFTGTGSAYEQYF; V: TRBV6-5; size: -; J: TRBJ2-7; D: -
DNA: TGTGCCAGCAGCTTCAGGACTAGCGGAGAGTACGAGCAGTACTTC; CDR3: CASSFRTSGEYEQYF; V: TRBV7-8; size: -; J: TRBJ2-7; D: TRBD2